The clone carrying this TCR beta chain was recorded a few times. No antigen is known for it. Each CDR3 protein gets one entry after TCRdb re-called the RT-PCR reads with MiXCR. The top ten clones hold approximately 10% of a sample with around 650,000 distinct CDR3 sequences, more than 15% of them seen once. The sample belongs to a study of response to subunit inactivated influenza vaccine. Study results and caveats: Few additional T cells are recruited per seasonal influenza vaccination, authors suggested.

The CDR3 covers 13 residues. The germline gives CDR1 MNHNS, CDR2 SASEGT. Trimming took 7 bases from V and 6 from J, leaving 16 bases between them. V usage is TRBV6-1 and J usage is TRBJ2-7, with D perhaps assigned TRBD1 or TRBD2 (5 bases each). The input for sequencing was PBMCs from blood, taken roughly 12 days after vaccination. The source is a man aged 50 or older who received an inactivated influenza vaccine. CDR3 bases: TGTGCCAGCACGAGGGGAACGAGTGCCGAGCAGTACTTC. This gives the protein CASTRGTSAEQYF.